This T cell receptor beta chain was sequenced during a study of shared clonotypes between healthy human individuals. Study context: The people who gave samples were a couple of women and a few men aged 18 to 49.

Here immunoSEQ multiplex PCR was the method, and the copy in TCRdb shows in-frame clones only, minus some. The sample lists about 2.1 million clones, 93% occurring once. Trimming removed 0 bases at V and 3 bases at J, with 12 bases between. The CDR3 loop spans 15 amino acids. The germline V gene has CDR1 SGHDN and CDR2 FVKESK. Terminally differentiated effector memory CD45RA+ cells were excluded from the naive CD8 cells, which were CD45RO-negative and positively selected for CCR7. Sequencing used naive CD8+ T cells from PBMCs. The clonotype originates from a man aged 18 to 35 in good health. Some clones in this sample may be carry-over from other donors' samples. This sequence joins TRBV14 and TRBJ2-7; maybe TRBD1 (5 bases). The CDR3 nucleotides are TGTGCCAGCAGCCAAGATGGGTCAGGGTTCTACGAGCAGTACTTC. It yields the protein CASSQDGSGFYEQYF.